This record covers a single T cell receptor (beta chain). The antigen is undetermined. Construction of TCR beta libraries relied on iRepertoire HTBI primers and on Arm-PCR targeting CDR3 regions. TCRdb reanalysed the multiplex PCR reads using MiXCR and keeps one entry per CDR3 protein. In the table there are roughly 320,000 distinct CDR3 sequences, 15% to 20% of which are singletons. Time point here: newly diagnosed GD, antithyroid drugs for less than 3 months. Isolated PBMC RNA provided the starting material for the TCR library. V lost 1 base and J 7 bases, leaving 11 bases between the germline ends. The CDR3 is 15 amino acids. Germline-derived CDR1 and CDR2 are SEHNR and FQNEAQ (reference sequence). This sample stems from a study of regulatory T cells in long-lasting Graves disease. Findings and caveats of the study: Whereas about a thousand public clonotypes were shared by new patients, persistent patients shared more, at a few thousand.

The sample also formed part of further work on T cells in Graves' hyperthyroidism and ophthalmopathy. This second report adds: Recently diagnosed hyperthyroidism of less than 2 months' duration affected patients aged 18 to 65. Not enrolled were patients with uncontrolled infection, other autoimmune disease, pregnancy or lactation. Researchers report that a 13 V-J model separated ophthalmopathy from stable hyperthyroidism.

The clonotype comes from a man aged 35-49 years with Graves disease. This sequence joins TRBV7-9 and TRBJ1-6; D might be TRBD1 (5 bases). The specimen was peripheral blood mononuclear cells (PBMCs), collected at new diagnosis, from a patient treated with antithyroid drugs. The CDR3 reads CASSLVVTDNSPLHF. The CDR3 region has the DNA TGTGCCAGCAGCTTAGTTGTGACAGACAATTCACCCCTCCACTTT.